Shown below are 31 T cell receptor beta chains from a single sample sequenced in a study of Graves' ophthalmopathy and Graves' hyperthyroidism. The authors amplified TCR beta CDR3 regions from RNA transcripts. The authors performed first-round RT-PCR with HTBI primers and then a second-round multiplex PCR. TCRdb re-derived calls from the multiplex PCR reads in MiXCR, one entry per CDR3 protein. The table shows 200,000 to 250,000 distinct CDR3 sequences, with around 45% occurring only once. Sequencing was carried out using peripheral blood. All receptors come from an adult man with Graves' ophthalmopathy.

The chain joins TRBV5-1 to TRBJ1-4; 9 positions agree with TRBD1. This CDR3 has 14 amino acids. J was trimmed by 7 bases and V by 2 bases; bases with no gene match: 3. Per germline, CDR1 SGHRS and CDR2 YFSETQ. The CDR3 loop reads CASSFGTGPEKLFF. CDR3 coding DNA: TGCGCCAGCAGCTTCGGGACAGGGCCTGAAAAACTGTTTTTT.

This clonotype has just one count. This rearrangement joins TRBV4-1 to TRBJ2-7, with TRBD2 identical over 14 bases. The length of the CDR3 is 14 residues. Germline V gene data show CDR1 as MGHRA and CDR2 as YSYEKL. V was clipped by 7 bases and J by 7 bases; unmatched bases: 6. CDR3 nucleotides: TGCGCCAGCACCCGACTAGCGGGGGGGCGTGAGCAGTACTTC. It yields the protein CASTRLAGGREQYF.

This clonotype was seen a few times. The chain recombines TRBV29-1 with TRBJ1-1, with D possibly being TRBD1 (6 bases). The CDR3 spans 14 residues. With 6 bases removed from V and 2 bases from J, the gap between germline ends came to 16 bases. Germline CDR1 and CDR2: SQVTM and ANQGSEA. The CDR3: CSVQTGLTNTEAFF. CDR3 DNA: TGCAGCGTCCAGACAGGACTAACAAACACTGAAGCTTTCTTT.

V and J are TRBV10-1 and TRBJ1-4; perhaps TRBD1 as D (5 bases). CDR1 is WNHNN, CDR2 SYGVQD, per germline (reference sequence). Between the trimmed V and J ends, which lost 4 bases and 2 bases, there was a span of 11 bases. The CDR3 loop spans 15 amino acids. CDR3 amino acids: CASSGQLNTNEKLFF. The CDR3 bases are TGCGCCAGCAGTGGACAGCTGAACACTAATGAAAAACTGTTTTTT.

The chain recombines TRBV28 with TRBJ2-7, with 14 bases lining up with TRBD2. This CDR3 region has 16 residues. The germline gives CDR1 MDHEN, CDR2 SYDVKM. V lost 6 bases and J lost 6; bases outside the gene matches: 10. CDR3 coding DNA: TGTGCCAGCAGCCCAATCAGGACTAGCGGGAGGCTCGAGCAGTACTTC. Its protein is CASSPIRTSGRLEQYF.

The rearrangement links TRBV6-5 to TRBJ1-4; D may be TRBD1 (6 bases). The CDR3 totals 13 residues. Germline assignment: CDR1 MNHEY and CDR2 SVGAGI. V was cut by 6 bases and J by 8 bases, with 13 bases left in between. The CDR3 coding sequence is TGTGCCAGCAGCTACAGGGACGGAGAAAAACTGTTTTTT. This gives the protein CASSYRDGEKLFF.

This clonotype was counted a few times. CDR3 sequence: CASSERPRNGYTF. The CDR3 region has the DNA TGTGCCAGCAGTGAACGGCCTAGAAACGGCTACACCTTC. The chain has TRBV2 and TRBJ1-2; D not certain. The V gene lost 2 bases and the J gene lost 8 bases, with 12 bases spanning the gap. Looked up from germline, CDR1 is SNHLY and CDR2 is FYNNEI. The CDR3 is 13 residues long. Full variable domain (outside the CDR3, taken from reference TRBV2 and TRBJ1-2): EPEVTQTPSHQVTQMGQEVILRCVPISNHLYFYWYRQILGQKVEFLVSFYNNEISEKSEIFDDQFSVERPDGSNFTLKIRSTKLEDSAMYFCASSERPRNGYTFGSGTRLTVV.

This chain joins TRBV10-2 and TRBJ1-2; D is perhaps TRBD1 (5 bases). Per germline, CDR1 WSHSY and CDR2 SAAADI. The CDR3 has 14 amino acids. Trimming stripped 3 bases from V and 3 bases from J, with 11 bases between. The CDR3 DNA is TGCGCCAGCAGTGAAGCGCCGGGACACTATGGCTACACCTTC. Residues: CASSEAPGHYGYTF.

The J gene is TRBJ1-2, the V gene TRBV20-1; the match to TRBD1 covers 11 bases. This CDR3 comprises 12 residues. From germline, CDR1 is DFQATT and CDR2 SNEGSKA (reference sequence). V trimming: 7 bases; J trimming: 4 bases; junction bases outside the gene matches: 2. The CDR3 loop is CSDGTGGYGYTF. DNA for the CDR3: TGCAGTGACGGGACAGGGGGCTATGGCTACACCTTC.

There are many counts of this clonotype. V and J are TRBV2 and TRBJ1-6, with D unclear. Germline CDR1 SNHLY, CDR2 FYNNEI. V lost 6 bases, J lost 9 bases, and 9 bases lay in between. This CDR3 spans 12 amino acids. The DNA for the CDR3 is TGTGCCAGCAGCCTACGTGGTTCACCCCTCCACTTT. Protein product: CASSLRGSPLHF.

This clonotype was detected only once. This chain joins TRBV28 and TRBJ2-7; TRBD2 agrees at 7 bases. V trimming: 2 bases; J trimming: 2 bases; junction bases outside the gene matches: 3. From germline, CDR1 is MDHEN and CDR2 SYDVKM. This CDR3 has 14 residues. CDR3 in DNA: TGTGCCAGCAGTTTAGCGGGGGACCCCTACGAGCAGTACTTC. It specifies CASSLAGDPYEQYF.

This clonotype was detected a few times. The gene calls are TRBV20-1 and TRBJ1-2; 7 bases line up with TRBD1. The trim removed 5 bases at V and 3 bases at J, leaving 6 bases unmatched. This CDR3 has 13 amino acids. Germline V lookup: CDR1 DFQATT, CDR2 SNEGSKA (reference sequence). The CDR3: CSAEDTGDYGYTF. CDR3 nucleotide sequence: TGCAGTGCTGAGGATACAGGGGACTATGGCTACACCTTC.

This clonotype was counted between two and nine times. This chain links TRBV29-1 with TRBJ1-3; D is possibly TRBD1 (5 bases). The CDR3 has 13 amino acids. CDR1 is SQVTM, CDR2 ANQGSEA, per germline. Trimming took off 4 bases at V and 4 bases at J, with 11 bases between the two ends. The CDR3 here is CSVVVGTGNTIYF. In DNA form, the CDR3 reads TGCAGCGTTGTCGTAGGGACCGGAAACACCATATATTTT. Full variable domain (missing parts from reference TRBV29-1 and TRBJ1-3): SAVISQKPSRDICQRGTSLTIQCQVDSQVTMMFWYRQQPGQSLTLIATANQGSEATYESGFVIDKFPISRPNLTFSTLTVSNMSPEDSSIYLCSVVVGTGNTIYFGEGSWLTVV.

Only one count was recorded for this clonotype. The CDR3 nucleotides read TGCAGCCACACTAGCGCGGGGGAGACCCAGTACTTC. It specifies CSHTSAGETQYF. The genes are TRBV29-1 and TRBJ2-5, with 7 bases that match TRBD2. Germline assignment: CDR1 SQVTM and CDR2 ANQGSEA. The length of the CDR3 is 12 residues. V lost 8 bases to trimming and J lost 5 bases; unmatched junction nucleotides: 8.

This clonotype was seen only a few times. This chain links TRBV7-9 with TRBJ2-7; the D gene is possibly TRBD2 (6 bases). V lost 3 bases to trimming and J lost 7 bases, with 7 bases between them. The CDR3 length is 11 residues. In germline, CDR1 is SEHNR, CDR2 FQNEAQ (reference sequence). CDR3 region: CASSFGGEQYF. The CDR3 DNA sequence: TGTGCCAGCAGCTTTGGGGGGGAGCAGTACTTC.

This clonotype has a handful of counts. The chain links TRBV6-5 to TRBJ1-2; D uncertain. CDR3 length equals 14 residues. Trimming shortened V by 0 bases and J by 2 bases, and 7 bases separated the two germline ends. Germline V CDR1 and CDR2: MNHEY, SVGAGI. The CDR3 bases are TGTGCCAGCAGTTACTCGATAGGGAACTATGGCTACACCTTC. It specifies CASSYSIGNYGYTF.

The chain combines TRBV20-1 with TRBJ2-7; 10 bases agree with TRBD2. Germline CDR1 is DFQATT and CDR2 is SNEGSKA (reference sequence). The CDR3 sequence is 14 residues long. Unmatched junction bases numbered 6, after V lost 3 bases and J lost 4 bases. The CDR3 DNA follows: TGCAGTGCTAGGCCGGCTAGCGGGAGTTACGAGCAGTACTTC. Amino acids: CSARPASGSYEQYF.

The CDR3 spells CASSSYGRGETQYF. The CDR3 DNA follows: TGTGCCAGCAGCTCGTATGGGAGGGGGGAGACCCAGTACTTC. This chain uses TRBV7-2 with TRBJ2-5; D possibly corresponds to TRBD2 (7 bases). The germline V gene has CDR1 SGHTA and CDR2 FQGNSA. This CDR3 is 14 amino acids long. Trimming left V 4 bases short and J 5 bases short, with 14 bases between.

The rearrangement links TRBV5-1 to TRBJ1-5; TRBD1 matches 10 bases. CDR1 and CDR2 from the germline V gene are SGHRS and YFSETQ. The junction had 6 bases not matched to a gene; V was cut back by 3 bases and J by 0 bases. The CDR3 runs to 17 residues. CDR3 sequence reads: CASSWGTGVYSNQPQHF. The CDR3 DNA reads TGCGCCAGCAGCTGGGGGACAGGGGTATATAGCAATCAGCCCCAGCATTTT.

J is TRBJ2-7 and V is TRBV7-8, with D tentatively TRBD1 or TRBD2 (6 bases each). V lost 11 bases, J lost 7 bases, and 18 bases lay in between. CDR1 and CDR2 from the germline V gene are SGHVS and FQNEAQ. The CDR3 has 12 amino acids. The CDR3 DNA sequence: TGTGCCGTTCCCGCAGGGGCGGGGGAGCAGTACTTC. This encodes CAVPAGAGEQYF.

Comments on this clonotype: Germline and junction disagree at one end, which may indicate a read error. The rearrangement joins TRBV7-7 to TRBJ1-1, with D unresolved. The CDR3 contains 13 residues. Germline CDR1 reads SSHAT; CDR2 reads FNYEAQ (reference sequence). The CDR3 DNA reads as TGTGCTAGCAGCTTGAAGCGTTGGACTGAAGCTTTCTTT. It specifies CASSLKRWTEAFF.

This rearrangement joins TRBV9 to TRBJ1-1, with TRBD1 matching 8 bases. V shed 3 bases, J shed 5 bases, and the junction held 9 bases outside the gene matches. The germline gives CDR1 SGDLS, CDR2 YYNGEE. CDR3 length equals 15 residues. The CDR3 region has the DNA TGTGCCAGCAGCGACCCTAAACAGGGGGAAACTGAAGCTTTCTTT. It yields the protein CASSDPKQGETEAFF.

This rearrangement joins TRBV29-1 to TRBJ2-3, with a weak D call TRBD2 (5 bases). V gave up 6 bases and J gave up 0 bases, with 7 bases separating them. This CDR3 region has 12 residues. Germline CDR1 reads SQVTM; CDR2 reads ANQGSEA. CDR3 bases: TGCAGCGTAGGCGGGAGCACAGATACGCAGTATTTT. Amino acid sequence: CSVGGSTDTQYF.

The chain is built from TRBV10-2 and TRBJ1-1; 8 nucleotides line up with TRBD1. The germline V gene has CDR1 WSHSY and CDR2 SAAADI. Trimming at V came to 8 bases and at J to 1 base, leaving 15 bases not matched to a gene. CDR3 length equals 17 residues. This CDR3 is CASLSGRGRGENTEAFF. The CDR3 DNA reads TGCGCCAGCCTATCCGGCAGGGGGCGAGGGGAGAACACTGAAGCTTTCTTT.

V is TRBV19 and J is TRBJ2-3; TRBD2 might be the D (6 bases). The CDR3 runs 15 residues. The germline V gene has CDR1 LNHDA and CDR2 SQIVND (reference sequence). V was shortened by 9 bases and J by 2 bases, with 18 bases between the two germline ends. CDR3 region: CASSSTGLNTDTQYF. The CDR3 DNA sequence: TGTGCCAGCAGCTCGACGGGACTCAACACAGATACGCAGTATTTT.

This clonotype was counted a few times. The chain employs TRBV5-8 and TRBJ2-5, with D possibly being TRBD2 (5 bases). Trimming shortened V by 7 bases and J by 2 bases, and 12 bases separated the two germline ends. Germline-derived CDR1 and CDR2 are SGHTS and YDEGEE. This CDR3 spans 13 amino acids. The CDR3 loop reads CASAEVPQETQYF. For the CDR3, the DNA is TGTGCCAGCGCGGAGGTCCCTCAAGAGACCCAGTACTTC.

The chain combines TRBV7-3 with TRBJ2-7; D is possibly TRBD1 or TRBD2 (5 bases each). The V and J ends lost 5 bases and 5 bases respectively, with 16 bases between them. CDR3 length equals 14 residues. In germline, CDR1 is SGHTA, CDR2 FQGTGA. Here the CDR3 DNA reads TGTGCCAGCAGCCCCGGGAAGGGGCACCACGAGCAGTACTTC. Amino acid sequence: CASSPGKGHHEQYF.

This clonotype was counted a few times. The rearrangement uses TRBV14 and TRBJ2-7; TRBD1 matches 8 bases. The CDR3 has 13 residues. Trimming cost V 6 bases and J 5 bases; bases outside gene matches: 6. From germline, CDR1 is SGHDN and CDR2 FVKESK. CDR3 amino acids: CASRNRGWDEQYF. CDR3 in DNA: TGTGCCAGCAGAAACAGGGGGTGGGACGAGCAGTACTTC.

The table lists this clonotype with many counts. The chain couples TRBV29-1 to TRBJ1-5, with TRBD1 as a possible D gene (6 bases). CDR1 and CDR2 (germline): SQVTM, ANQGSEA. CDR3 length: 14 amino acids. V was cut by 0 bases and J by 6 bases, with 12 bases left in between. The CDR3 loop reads CSVEEAQGSQPQHF. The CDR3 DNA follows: TGCAGCGTTGAAGAGGCACAGGGAAGTCAGCCCCAGCATTTT.

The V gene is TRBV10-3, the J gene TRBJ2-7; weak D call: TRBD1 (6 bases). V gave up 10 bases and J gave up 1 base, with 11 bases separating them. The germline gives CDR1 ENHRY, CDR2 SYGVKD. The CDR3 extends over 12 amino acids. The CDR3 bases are TGTGCCAGCCAGACAGGATCCTACGAGCAGTACTTC. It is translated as CASQTGSYEQYF.

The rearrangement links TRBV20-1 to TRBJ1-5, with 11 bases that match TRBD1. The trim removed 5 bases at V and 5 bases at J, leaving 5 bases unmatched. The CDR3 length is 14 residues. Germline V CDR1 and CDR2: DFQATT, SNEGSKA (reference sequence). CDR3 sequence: CSALDRGHDQPQHF. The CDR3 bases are TGCAGTGCTCTGGACAGGGGGCATGATCAGCCCCAGCATTTT.